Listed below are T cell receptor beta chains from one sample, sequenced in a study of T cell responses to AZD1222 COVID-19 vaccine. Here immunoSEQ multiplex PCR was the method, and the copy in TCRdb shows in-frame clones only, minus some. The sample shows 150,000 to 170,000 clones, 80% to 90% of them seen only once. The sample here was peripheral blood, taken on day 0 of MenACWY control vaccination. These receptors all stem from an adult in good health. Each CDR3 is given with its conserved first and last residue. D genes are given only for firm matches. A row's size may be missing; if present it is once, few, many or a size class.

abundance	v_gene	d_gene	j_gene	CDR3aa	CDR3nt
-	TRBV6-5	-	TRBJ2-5	CASRKQDLETQYF	TGTGCCAGCAGGAAACAGGACTTAGAGACCCAGTACTTC
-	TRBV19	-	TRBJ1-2	CASSIWGRREPPNGYTF	TGTGCCAGTAGTATTTGGGGTCGGAGAGAGCCACCCAATGGCTACACCTTC
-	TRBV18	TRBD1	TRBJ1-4	CASSPQGARSEKLFF	TGTGCCAGCTCACCCCAGGGGGCGAGGAGTGAAAAACTGTTTTTT
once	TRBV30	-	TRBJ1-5	CAWSVPGRGQPQHF	TGTGCCTGGAGTGTACCAGGGAGGGGTCAGCCCCAGCATTTT
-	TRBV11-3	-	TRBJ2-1	CASSLDGGTYNEQFF	TGTGCCAGCAGCTTAGATGGGGGAACCTACAATGAGCAGTTCTTC
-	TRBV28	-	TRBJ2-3	CASSLLLATDTQYF	TGTGCCAGCAGTTTACTACTAGCCACAGATACGCAGTATTTT
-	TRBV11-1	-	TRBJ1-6	CASSLDAENSPLHF	TGTGCCAGCAGCTTAGATGCAGAGAATTCACCCCTCCACTTT
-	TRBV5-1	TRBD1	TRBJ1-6	CASSLGDSQGDSPLHF	TGCGCCAGCAGCTTGGGAGATTCCCAGGGGGATTCACCCCTCCACTTT
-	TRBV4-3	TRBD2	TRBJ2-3	CASSQDWSGGRDTQYF	TGCGCCAGCAGCCAAGATTGGAGCGGGGGTCGGGATACGCAGTATTTT
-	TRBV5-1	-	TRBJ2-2	CASSSPGGGNTGELFF	TGCGCCAGCAGCTCCCCGGGCGGAGGGAACACCGGGGAGCTGTTTTTT